These T cell receptor beta chains were read from a single sample in a study of cytomegalovirus exposure and HLA in healthy donors. Measured with immunoSEQ multiplex PCR; TCRdb has only the in-frame clones, and not every one. The sample shows about 130,000 clones, 74% of them seen only once. Material: PBMCs. Receptor source: a woman in her forties or fifties in good health and CMV-seropositive. Each CDR3 is given without its conserved first and last residue.

>TRBJ1-1|TRBV19|11
ASSYGYVTEAF
>TRBJ2-7|TRBV4-1|10
ASSQDPSEQY
>TRBJ1-6|TRBV7-9|14
SSSLEEGRRGSPLH
>TRBJ2-7|TRBV6-5|13
ASSGTGIRSYEQY
>TRBJ1-2|TRBV10-3|11
AISGQGGHGYT
>TRBJ2-5|TRBV27|12
ASSLVPQFETQY
>TRBJ1-6|TRBV29-1|12
SVITGEYNSPLH
>TRBJ1-1|TRBV2|13
ASSARQVSGTEAF
>TRBJ2-5|TRBV6-5|11
ASSPREGETQY
>TRBJ2-5|TRBV10-3|14
AINGLSSGGPETQY
>TRBJ2-1|TRBV2|11
ASTGLAGNEQF
>NA|TRBV5-6|12
ASSLVQGRHEQY
>TRBJ2-2|TRBV11-3|14
ASSPRTGGGTGELF
>TRBJ2-5|TRBV9|12
ASSRSGMQETQY
>TRBJ2-3|TRBV5-1|13
ASSLVAGGPDTQY
>TRBJ2-1|TRBV4-2|14
ASSQDWAGGQGEQF
>TRBJ2-5|TRBV5-1|14
ASSLVGSGGGETQY
>TRBJ2-3|TRBV29-1|10
SVGTDTDTQY
>TRBJ2-5|TRBV5-6|11
ASSPTGTVTQY
>TRBJ1-3|TRBV7-9|12
ASGSRDSGNTIY
>TRBJ2-7|TRBV5-1|13
ASSLEGTGAREQY
>TRBJ1-1|TRBV6-5|13
ASSWSGAMNTEAF
>TRBJ2-3|TRBV4-1|10
ASSRVVDTQY
>TRBJ1-2|TRBV18|14
ASSRNTGRRDYGYT
>TRBJ2-7|TRBV2|10
ASSGAHYEQY
>TRBJ2-5|TRBV4-3|13
ASSQSLLAWETQY
>TRBJ2-3|TRBV7-2|13
ASSNRGRGTDTQY
>TRBJ2-3|TRBV30|12
AWSKGQDTDTQY
>TRBJ1-2|TRBV27|11
ASSLDRVSSYT
>TRBJ2-1|TRBV7-2|13
ASREGTGRFNEQF
>TRBJ2-7|TRBV14|14
ARSLSTSGASYEQY
>TRBJ2-2|TRBV14|14
ASSRSASGNTGELF
>TRBJ1-1|TRBV5-1|12
ASSYTGLVTEAF
>TRBJ2-7|TRBV6-5|11
ASRPPGVAEQY
>TRBJ2-7|TRBV5-4|11
ASSSGTKYEQY
>TRBJ2-7|TRBV6-1|10
ASSERYGEQY
>TRBJ1-3|TRBV7-8|13
ASTPNRIHGNTIY
>TRBJ2-3|TRBV5-1|12
ASSREKATDTQY
>TRBJ2-7|TRBV18|13
ASSPSQGARYEQY
>TRBJ1-1|TRBV9|12
ASSSSYSGTEAF
>TRBJ2-1|TRBV7-2|16
ASSRGLAGAGSYNEQF
>TRBJ2-7|TRBV20-1|9
SALRGIEQY
>TRBJ2-7|TRBV28|13
ASSGTSLGSYEQY
>TRBJ2-7|TRBV18|12
ASSPRDLAREQY
>TRBJ1-5|TRBV18|13
ASSALGQGNQPQH
>TRBJ1-4|TRBV7-9|13
ASSLGDRGVEKLF
>TRBJ1-5|TRBV12-5|15
ASRSSQGANRNQPQH
>TRBJ2-6|TRBV5-6|13
ASSFVPSGANVLT
>TRBJ2-7|TRBV30|13
AWSAGGLSSYEQY
>TRBJ1-2|TRBV5-1|12
ASSLGGGIDGYT
>TRBJ1-2|TRBV30|13
AWESLADGGSGYT